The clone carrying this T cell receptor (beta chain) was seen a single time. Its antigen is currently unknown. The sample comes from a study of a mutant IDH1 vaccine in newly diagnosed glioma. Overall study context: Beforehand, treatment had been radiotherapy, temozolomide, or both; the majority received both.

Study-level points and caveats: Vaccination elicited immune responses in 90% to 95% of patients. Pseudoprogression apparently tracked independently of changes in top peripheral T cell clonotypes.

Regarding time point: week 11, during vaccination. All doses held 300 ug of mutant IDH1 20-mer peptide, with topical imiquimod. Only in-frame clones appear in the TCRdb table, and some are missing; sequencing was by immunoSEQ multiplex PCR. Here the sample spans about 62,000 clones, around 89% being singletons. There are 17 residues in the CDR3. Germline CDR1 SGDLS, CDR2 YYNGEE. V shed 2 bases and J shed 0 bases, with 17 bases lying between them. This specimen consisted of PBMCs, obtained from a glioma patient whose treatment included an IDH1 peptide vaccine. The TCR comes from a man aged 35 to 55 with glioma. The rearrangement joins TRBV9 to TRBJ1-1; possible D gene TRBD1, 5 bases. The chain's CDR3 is CASSVDGGVEMNTEAFF. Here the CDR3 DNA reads TGTGCCAGCAGCGTTGACGGAGGGGTCGAGATGAACACTGAAGCTTTCTTT.